Below, 13 T cell receptor beta chains from the same sample are listed, as sequenced in a study of blood T cell dynamics during melanoma immunotherapy. Regarding time point: pre-treatment baseline. The assay was immunoSEQ multiplex PCR, and TCRdb's table has in-frame clones only and misses some. The repertoire consists of roughly 25,000 clones, with around nine tenths occurring once and the leading ten covering roughly 4.5%. The sequences come from blood, collected from a patient treated with checkpoint blockade. The origin of the receptors is a human donor with melanoma.

About this clone itself: Germline and junction disagree at one end, which may indicate a read error. V gene TRBV7-7 combines with J gene TRBJ2-3; 11 nucleotides agree with TRBD2. The CDR3 covers 16 residues. The germline CDR1 and CDR2 sequences are SSHAT and FNYEAQ (reference sequence). The CDR3 sequence: CASSRGTSGNADTQYF. The DNA for the CDR3 is TGTGCTAGCAGCCGCGGGACTAGCGGAAACGCAGATACGCAGTATTTT.

The chain joins TRBV27 to TRBJ2-3, with 7 bases fitting TRBD2. The V gene end was trimmed by 5 bases and the J gene end by 4 bases; junction bases not matched to a gene: 15. The CDR3 is 17 residues long. Germline CDR1 reads MNHEY; CDR2 reads SMNVEV (reference sequence). DNA of the CDR3: TGTGCCAGCAGTCCCCTCCTGGGCGGGAGCGTCCCAGATACGCAGTATTTT. This codes for CASSPLLGGSVPDTQYF.

This chain joins TRBV7-2 and TRBJ2-2; TRBD1 is a possible D gene (6 bases). CDR3 size: 13 residues. Germline V gene data show CDR1 as SGHTA and CDR2 as FQGNSA. V gave up 5 bases and J gave up 6 bases, with 10 bases separating them. CDR3 sequence: CASSPQGPGELFF. CDR3 nucleotide sequence: TGTGCCAGCAGCCCACAGGGTCCCGGGGAGCTGTTTTTT.

The genes are TRBV27 and TRBJ1-1; D perhaps matches TRBD1 (5 bases). Germline V CDR1 and CDR2: MNHEY, SMNVEV (reference sequence). Trimming removed 1 base from V and 6 bases from J, with 12 bases in between. The CDR3 covers 14 residues. The CDR3: CASSLYGGRAEAFF. The CDR3 DNA sequence: TGTGCCAGCAGTTTATATGGGGGTAGGGCTGAAGCTTTCTTT.

This clone came up once. The chain's CDR3 is CASSLARGRTEAFF. CDR3 nucleotides: TGCGCCAGCAGCTTGGCCAGGGGGCGGACTGAAGCTTTCTTT. The chain joins TRBV5-1 to TRBJ1-1; 8 nucleotides line up with TRBD1. The junction had 3 bases not matched to a gene; V was cut back by 0 bases and J by 5 bases. The CDR3 length is 14 residues. CDR1 SGHRS and CDR2 YFSETQ come from the germline V gene. The full variable domain, its missing parts supplied by reference TRBV5-1 and TRBJ1-1, is KAGVTQTPRYLIKTRGQQVTLSCSPISGHRSVSWYQQTPGQGLQFLFEYFSETQRNKGNFPGRFSGRQFSNSRSEMNVSTLELGDSALYLCASSLARGRTEAFFGQGTRLTVV.

CDR3: CASSIASGNNQPQHF. The CDR3 DNA reads TGTGCCAGTAGTATAGCATCCGGGAACAATCAGCCCCAGCATTTT. The chain is built from TRBV19 and TRBJ1-5; D call uncertain. V was shortened by 1 base and J by 3 bases, with 10 bases between the two germline ends. This CDR3 is built from 15 residues. CDR1 and CDR2 (germline): LNHDA, SQIVND (reference sequence).

The gene calls are TRBV11-2 and TRBJ2-3; D possibly uses TRBD1 or TRBD2 (5 bases each). Deletions cut 5 bases from V and 4 bases from J, with 16 bases between. Germline CDR1 and CDR2: SGHAT and FQNNGV. The CDR3 has 15 amino acids. This CDR3 reads CASSPTGTEADTQYF. The CDR3 bases are TGTGCCAGCAGCCCTACCGGGACGGAGGCAGATACGCAGTATTTT.

This chain links TRBV9 with TRBJ2-5; 11 bases agree with TRBD1. V lost 0 bases and J lost 4; bases outside the gene matches: 2. Germline CDR1 and CDR2: SGDLS and YYNGEE. The CDR3 is 15 amino acids. This CDR3 is CASSVGTGGAETQYF. CDR3 nucleotides: TGTGCCAGCAGCGTAGGGACAGGGGGCGCAGAGACCCAGTACTTC.

The rearrangement joins TRBV7-9 to TRBJ1-1; D gene uncertain. The CDR3 length is 14 residues. The ends were cut back, 1 base at V and 1 base at J, with 7 bases in the middle. CDR1 is SEHNR, CDR2 FQNEAQ, per germline (reference sequence). DNA of the CDR3: TGTGCCAGCAGCTTAGTGGCAGGGAACACTGAAGCTTTCTTT. Translated: CASSLVAGNTEAFF.

The rearrangement uses TRBV28 and TRBJ1-2; 7 bases are shared with TRBD1. This CDR3 has 13 residues. The J segment lost 8 bases and the V segment lost 6 bases, leaving 9 bases of the junction unmatched. CDR1 is MDHEN and CDR2 is SYDVKM in the germline V gene. The CDR3 DNA reads TGTGCCAGCAGCTCGACAGGGTCTAAGGGCTACACCTTC. This translates into CASSSTGSKGYTF.

This chain links TRBV5-1 with TRBJ2-3; perhaps TRBD1 as D (6 bases). Germline CDR1 reads SGHRS; CDR2 reads YFSETQ. Deletions cut 0 bases from V and 4 bases from J, with 12 bases between. The CDR3 sequence is 15 residues long. The CDR3 spells CASSLVGDIADTQYF. Written as DNA, the CDR3 is TGCGCCAGCAGCTTGGTGGGGGACATAGCAGATACGCAGTATTTT.

V is TRBV19 and J is TRBJ2-5; 11 nucleotides align to TRBD1. V shed 6 bases and J 1 base; nucleotides not matched to a gene: 13. The length of the CDR3 is 18 residues. Per the germline V gene, CDR1 is LNHDA and CDR2 is SQIVND (reference sequence). The CDR3 DNA is TGTGCCAGTAGAAGAGGACAGGGGGCAATGGGTCGCCAAGAGACCCAGTACTTC. Amino acid sequence: CASRRGQGAMGRQETQYF.

The chain is built from TRBV2 and TRBJ2-1; 11 positions match TRBD2. The germline CDR1 and CDR2 sequences are SNHLY and FYNNEI. V lost 8 bases to trimming and J lost 5 bases; unmatched junction nucleotides: 2. This CDR3 is built from 13 residues. This CDR3 reads CASRLAGNNEQFF. CDR3 DNA sequence: TGTGCCAGCCGACTAGCGGGAAACAATGAGCAGTTCTTC.